One and the same sample provided the 31 T cell receptor beta chains below, sequenced in a study of PD-L1 blockade in urothelial cancer. This table comes from immunoSEQ multiplex PCR, and its TCRdb copy is limited to in-frame clones, with some not included. The data contain about 81,000 clones, roughly nine tenths of them singletons. Time point reported: pretreatment peripheral blood. The specimen comprised PBMCs, sampled around atezolizumab (anti-PD-L1) treatment. All receptors come from a woman older than 75 with urothelial cancer.

J is TRBJ2-1 and V is TRBV6-1, with no clear D. This CDR3 region has 13 residues. Trimming removed 4 bases at V and 9 bases at J, with 13 bases between. The V gene's germline CDR1 is MNHNS and CDR2 SASEGT. The CDR3 loop reads CASSALTSSEQFF. CDR3 DNA sequence: TGTGCCAGCAGTGCGCTTACATCAAGTGAGCAGTTCTTC.

In its sample, this clone was seen a few times. The gene calls are TRBV6-5 and TRBJ2-3; TRBD2 matches 7 bases. V dropped 0 bases and J dropped 2; count of bases not matched to a gene: 5. CDR1 and CDR2 from the germline V gene are MNHEY and SVGAGI. The CDR3 is 16 amino acids. The CDR3 nucleotides are TGTGCCAGCAGTTACTCGGCGGGAGTGGTCACAGATACGCAGTATTTT. As protein: CASSYSAGVVTDTQYF.

This chain connects TRBV7-9 to TRBJ1-1; tentative D call: TRBD1 (5 bases). CDR3 length equals 12 residues. The germline CDR1 and CDR2 sequences are SEHNR and FQNEAQ (reference sequence). The CDR3 bases are TGTGCGTTAAGGACACTGAACACTGAAGCTTTCTTT. Translating it yields CALRTLNTEAFF.

The chain is built from TRBV7-9 and TRBJ1-5; D is unclear. Germline V gives CDR1 SEHNR, CDR2 FQNEAQ (reference sequence). This CDR3 spans 14 amino acids. Trimming pared 3 bases from V and 4 bases from J, leaving 10 bases between. For the CDR3, the DNA is TGTGCCAGCAGCTTTGAGGGAGTAAATCAGCCCCAGCATTTT. Translating gives CASSFEGVNQPQHF.

In regard to this clone: This same CDR3 is encoded by further DNA sequences in the sample. V gene TRBV11-2 combines with J gene TRBJ1-2; D is perhaps TRBD1 (5 bases). This CDR3 is built from 12 residues. Germline loops: CDR1 SGHAT, CDR2 FQNNGV. V was trimmed by 2 bases and J by 5 bases, leaving 6 bases between them. The CDR3 sequence is CASSLQGYGYTF. CDR3 nucleotide sequence: TGTGCCAGCAGCTTACAGGGTTATGGCTACACCTTC.

V is TRBV7-9 and J is TRBJ2-2; D may be TRBD2 (6 bases). V was trimmed by 4 bases and J by 7 bases, leaving 16 bases between them. The CDR3 contains 15 residues. The germline V gene encodes CDR1 SEHNR and CDR2 FQNEAQ (reference sequence). The CDR3 coding sequence is TGTGCCAGCAGCTCACTGCGGGGACGGGTCGGGGAGCTGTTTTTT. Protein sequence: CASSSLRGRVGELFF.

The chain is built from TRBV21-1 and TRBJ1-5; TRBD1 was called by the table and not checked on the DNA. TRBV21-1 is given as a pseudogene. This CDR3 contains 16 residues. This CDR3 reads CASSSRDRALNQPQHF. CDR3 DNA sequence: TGTGCCAGCAGCTCCCGGGACAGGGCCTTAAATCAGCCCCAGCATTTT.

The chain links TRBV2 to TRBJ2-1, with D tentatively TRBD1 (6 bases). CDR1 is SNHLY and CDR2 is FYNNEI in the germline V gene. CDR3 size: 16 residues. V lost 4 bases and J 0 bases, leaving 13 bases between the germline ends. The CDR3 region has the DNA TGTGCCAGCAGTGGAGCAGGGGTACACTCCTACAATGAGCAGTTCTTC. Translating it yields CASSGAGVHSYNEQFF.

This chain joins TRBV14 and TRBJ1-2, with TRBD1 as a possible D gene (5 bases). Trimming took 6 bases from V and 8 from J, leaving 19 bases between them. The CDR3 spans 14 residues. Germline CDR1 SGHDN, CDR2 FVKESK. The CDR3 nucleotides read TGTGCCAGCAGGTATACAGGCGGGGATCAGGGCTACACCTTC. Translated: CASRYTGGDQGYTF.

J is TRBJ1-4 and V is TRBV27; 8 bases are a match to TRBD1. V shed 5 bases, J shed 6 bases, and the junction held 5 bases outside the gene matches. This CDR3 is built from 14 residues. CDR1 is MNHEY, CDR2 SMNVEV, per germline (reference sequence). This CDR3 is CASSLGQGYEKLFF. Here the CDR3 DNA reads TGTGCCAGCAGTCTCGGACAGGGTTATGAAAAACTGTTTTTT. Looking up the rest from reference TRBV27 and TRBJ1-4 gives the full variable domain: EAQVTQNPRYLITVTGKKLTVTCSQNMNHEYMSWYRQDPGLGLRQIYYSMNVEVTDKGDVPEGYKVSRKEKRNFPLILESPSPNQTSLYFCASSLGQGYEKLFFGSGTQLSVL.

The rearrangement uses TRBV7-9 and TRBJ1-2; D is unclear. Germline V gene lookup returns CDR1 SEHNR and CDR2 FQNEAQ (reference sequence). This CDR3 is 14 amino acids long. V shed 4 bases and J shed 1 base, with 10 bases lying between them. The CDR3 DNA sequence: TGTGCCAGCAGCTCTAGTGCAGTTAACTATGGCTACACCTTC. Translated, it gives CASSSSAVNYGYTF.

This chain links TRBV2 with TRBJ1-5, with TRBD1 as a possible D gene (5 bases). Germline V gene lookup returns CDR1 SNHLY and CDR2 FYNNEI. V was shortened by 6 bases and J by 3 bases, with 15 bases between the two germline ends. The CDR3 is made up of 15 amino acids. The CDR3 nucleotides read TGTGCCAGCAGCAGGGACTCCCCTAACAATCAGCCCCAGCATTTT. It encodes CASSRDSPNNQPQHF.

This clone has a single count. The CDR3 DNA reads as TGTGCCAGCAGCCCCGGTGCCACCAACTATGGCTACACCTTC. This codes for CASSPGATNYGYTF. The chain is built from TRBV5-6 and TRBJ1-2, with D unresolved. CDR3 length: 14 amino acids. Germline V gene data show CDR1 as SGHDT and CDR2 as YYEEEE. V was clipped by 4 bases and J by 2 bases, with 12 bases between them.

The V gene is TRBV28, the J gene TRBJ1-1, with 8 bases matching TRBD1. V shed 2 bases, J shed 1 base, and the junction held 6 bases outside the gene matches. CDR1 and CDR2 from the germline V gene are MDHEN and SYDVKM. This CDR3 is 16 amino acids long. The CDR3 region is CASSLRTGRGNTEAFF. The CDR3 nucleotides are TGTGCCAGCAGTTTAAGGACAGGGCGGGGGAACACTGAAGCTTTCTTT. Filled out from reference TRBV28 and TRBJ1-1, the complete variable domain reads DVKVTQSSRYLVKRTGEKVFLECVQDMDHENMFWYRQDPGLGLRLIYFSYDVKMKEKGDIPEGYSVSREKKERFSLILESASTNQTSMYLCASSLRTGRGNTEAFFGQGTRLTVV.

J is TRBJ2-1 and V is TRBV10-3, with D tentatively TRBD1 (5 bases). Germline V CDR1 and CDR2: ENHRY, SYGVKD. V lost 6 bases and J 8 bases, leaving 14 bases between the germline ends. CDR3 length: 13 residues. CDR3 residues: CAISEPGQHEQFF. CDR3 nucleotides: TGTGCCATCAGCGAACCAGGGCAACATGAGCAGTTCTTC.

The V and J genes are TRBV6-6 and TRBJ2-7, with 10 bases aligning to TRBD1. J lost 6 bases, V lost 6 bases, and 5 bases had no gene match. Germline lookup yields CDR1 MNHNY and CDR2 SVGAGI (reference sequence). CDR3 length equals 13 residues. The CDR3 sequence: CASSAGTGAEQYF. The CDR3 DNA reads as TGTGCCAGCAGCGCCGGGACAGGGGCCGAGCAGTACTTC.

This clone was observed a handful of times. This sequence joins TRBV9 and TRBJ2-3; 7 nucleotides align to TRBD1. Germline CDR1 SGDLS, CDR2 YYNGEE. The CDR3 contains 14 residues. The junction had 2 bases not matched to a gene; V was cut back by 1 base and J by 3 bases. The CDR3 region is CASSVLQGTDTQYF. Here the CDR3 DNA reads TGTGCCAGCAGCGTACTACAGGGGACAGATACGCAGTATTTT.

V gene TRBV19 combines with J gene TRBJ1-5; 8 positions match TRBD1. The CDR3 is 16 amino acids. V dropped 7 bases and J dropped 0; count of bases not matched to a gene: 8. Germline V CDR1 and CDR2: LNHDA, SQIVND (reference sequence). The CDR3 here is CASIPTGAHSNQPQHF. As DNA, the CDR3 is TGTGCCAGTATACCGACAGGGGCGCATAGCAATCAGCCCCAGCATTTT.

This rearrangement joins TRBV10-2 to TRBJ1-4, with TRBD1 matching over 7 bases. The V and J ends lost 5 bases and 7 bases, in that order; junction bases with no gene match: 7. CDR1 WSHSY and CDR2 SAAADI come from the germline V gene. CDR3 length: 14 residues. The DNA of the CDR3 is TGCGCCAGCAGTCACAGGGGTGATGGTGAAAAACTGTTTTTT. Its translation: CASSHRGDGEKLFF.

A single count supports this clone. The gene calls are TRBV2 and TRBJ1-1, with a possible D match to TRBD1 (5 bases). This CDR3 has 13 residues. The germline V gene encodes CDR1 SNHLY and CDR2 FYNNEI. V was clipped by 6 bases and J by 7 bases, with 15 bases between them. The chain's CDR3 is CASRTDSGIEAFF. CDR3 nucleotide sequence: TGTGCCAGCAGGACCGACAGCGGGATTGAAGCTTTCTTT.

For the CDR3, the DNA is TGCGCCAGCAGTGGGGGGACTAGCGGGAGGGCCTACAATGAGCAGTTCTTC. Translated: CASSGGTSGRAYNEQFF. This chain connects TRBV10-1 to TRBJ2-1, with TRBD2 identical over 16 bases. The CDR3 runs to 17 residues. The J segment lost 2 bases and the V segment lost 4 bases, leaving 2 bases of the junction unmatched. CDR1 WNHNN and CDR2 SYGVQD come from the germline V gene (reference sequence).

This clone was detected a few times. The V call is TRBV10-3, the J call TRBJ1-2; D call uncertain. V was pared by 0 bases and J by 4 bases, with 12 bases between. CDR3 length: 15 amino acids. Germline loops: CDR1 ENHRY, CDR2 SYGVKD. In DNA form, the CDR3 reads TGTGCCATCAGTGAGTCAGGCGGTCCTAGCTATGGCTACACCTTC. It codes for CAISESGGPSYGYTF.

This chain links TRBV15 with TRBJ2-2, with D perhaps matching TRBD1 (5 bases). The CDR3 is made up of 17 amino acids. Germline CDR1 and CDR2: LNHNV and YYDKDF (reference sequence). The germline V and J ends were trimmed by 0 bases and 5 bases, with 16 bases remaining between them. The CDR3 DNA reads TGTGCCACCAGCAGAGATCTAAAAGGGGCGAGTACCGGGGAGCTGTTTTTT. As protein: CATSRDLKGASTGELFF.

J is TRBJ1-4 and V is TRBV5-1; no clear D. The V gene's germline CDR1 is SGHRS and CDR2 YFSETQ. The CDR3 has 16 amino acids. V was clipped by 4 bases and J by 5 bases, with 18 bases between them. The CDR3 loop reads CASSPTPIGLNEKLFF. CDR3 in DNA: TGCGCCAGCAGCCCTACTCCGATAGGACTGAATGAAAAACTGTTTTTT.

The chain has TRBV5-1 and TRBJ2-7; D uncertain. The CDR3 sequence is 11 residues long. V was clipped by 3 bases and J by 4 bases, with 5 bases between them. Germline CDR1 reads SGHRS; CDR2 reads YFSETQ. The DNA of the CDR3 is TGCGCCAGCAGCTCACTATACGAGCAGTACTTC. This codes for CASSSLYEQYF.

The V and J genes are TRBV7-8 and TRBJ2-7; TRBD2 matches 7 bases. Losses at the gene ends were 8 bases for V and 4 bases for J; bases not matched to a gene: 8. The CDR3 has 13 amino acids. The germline CDR1 and CDR2 sequences are SGHVS and FQNEAQ. CDR3 residues: CASGTFSGYEQYF. The CDR3, as DNA: TGTGCCAGCGGAACTTTTAGCGGGTACGAGCAGTACTTC.

CDR3 coding DNA: TGTGCCAGCAGTTTATTAGCCGGCTACAATGAGCAGTTCTTC. Its protein is CASSLLAGYNEQFF. The chain combines TRBV28 with TRBJ2-1; no clear D gene. The V and J ends lost 1 base and 3 bases respectively, with 7 bases between them. The CDR3 is 14 residues long. Germline CDR1 is MDHEN and CDR2 is SYDVKM. The full variable domain, completed using reference TRBV28 and TRBJ2-1, is DVKVTQSSRYLVKRTGEKVFLECVQDMDHENMFWYRQDPGLGLRLIYFSYDVKMKEKGDIPEGYSVSREKKERFSLILESASTNQTSMYLCASSLLAGYNEQFFGPGTRLTVL.

The chain carries TRBV9 and TRBJ2-2, with 9 bases aligning to TRBD1. Germline assignment: CDR1 SGDLS and CDR2 YYNGEE. V lost 4 bases, J lost 8 bases, and 15 bases stayed unmatched. This CDR3 contains 17 residues. CDR3 protein: CASSFYSGTGIEGELFF. CDR3 bases: TGTGCCAGCAGCTTTTACTCCGGGACAGGGATAGAGGGGGAGCTGTTTTTT.

The chain couples TRBV2 to TRBJ2-6, with 7 positions matching TRBD1. This CDR3 contains 18 residues. Unmatched junction bases numbered 12, after V lost 7 bases and J lost 0 bases. Germline-derived CDR1 and CDR2 are SNHLY and FYNNEI. The CDR3 is CASTFGQAPLSGANVLTF. CDR3 nucleotide sequence: TGTGCCAGCACTTTTGGACAGGCTCCCCTCTCTGGGGCCAACGTCCTGACTTTC.

This chain connects TRBV7-8 to TRBJ2-3; 9 nucleotides line up with TRBD1. The germline CDR1 and CDR2 sequences are SGHVS and FQNEAQ. V was pared by 5 bases and J by 1 base, with 4 bases of the junction left unmatched. This CDR3 spans 15 amino acids. The DNA of the CDR3 is TGTGCCAGCAGCGTTAGGACAGGGGGCACAGATACGCAGTATTTT. It specifies CASSVRTGGTDTQYF. The variable domain in full, with the rest retrieved from reference TRBV7-8 and TRBJ2-3, is GAGVSQSPRYKVAKRGQDVALRCDPISGHVSLFWYQQALGQGPEFLTYFQNEAQLDKSGLPSDRFFAERPEGSVSTLKIQRTQQEDSAVYLCASSVRTGGTDTQYFGPGTRLTVL.

The chain combines TRBV5-4 with TRBJ2-1; 11 bases line up with TRBD2. The CDR3 runs 15 residues. Germline V gives CDR1 SGHNT, CDR2 YYREEE (reference sequence). J lost 10 bases, V lost 0 bases, and 6 bases had no gene match. The CDR3 spells CASSLALGLAAEQFF. The CDR3 DNA follows: TGTGCCAGCAGCTTGGCGCTGGGACTAGCGGCGGAGCAGTTCTTC.